The 16 T cell receptor beta chains reported below all come from one sample, sequenced in a study of T cells in Graves' hyperthyroidism and ophthalmopathy. Using RNA transcripts as the source, TCR beta CDR3 regions were amplified. With the HTBI primer set, the TCR CDR3 went through a first round of RT-PCR. TCRdb analysed the multiplex PCR reads with MiXCR anew, one entry per CDR3 protein. Altogether 450,000 to 600,000 distinct CDR3 sequences are present, around 15% being singletons, with the ten largest covering 11% to 15%. What was sequenced was blood. The receptors here all came from a woman in her thirties or forties with Graves' hyperthyroidism.

This clonotype was counted ten times or more. V gene TRBV5-1 combines with J gene TRBJ1-1; the D is unclear. Between the trimmed V and J ends, which lost 4 bases and 7 bases, there was a span of 11 bases. The germline V gene has CDR1 SGHRS and CDR2 YFSETQ. The CDR3 is 12 amino acids. The CDR3 coding sequence is TGCGCCAGCAGCAGGTCGACGGGTGAAGCTTTCTTT. It is translated as CASSRSTGEAFF.

This clonotype was recorded a few times. This chain connects TRBV12-3 or TRBV12-4 to TRBJ1-2, with a weak D call TRBD1 (5 bases). There are 14 residues in the CDR3. Between the trimmed V and J ends, which lost 0 bases and 8 bases, there was a span of 13 bases. The CDR3 nucleotides are TGTGCCAGCAGTTTAGCGATGCCAGGGCGAGGCTACACCTTC. Its translation is CASSLAMPGRGYTF.

This chain joins TRBV19 and TRBJ1-1; TRBD1 matches at 8 bases. Germline V CDR1 and CDR2: LNHDA, SQIVND (reference sequence). This CDR3 is built from 16 residues. The V segment lost 7 bases and the J segment 4 bases; nucleotides outside the gene matches: 14. The CDR3 reads CASTFGQGDYGTEAFF. The CDR3 nucleotides are TGTGCCAGTACCTTCGGACAGGGTGATTATGGCACTGAAGCTTTCTTT.

This clonotype occurred a few times. V gene TRBV18 combines with J gene TRBJ2-3, with D possibly TRBD2 on 5 matching bases. The CDR3 is 18 amino acids. Looked up from germline, CDR1 is KGHSH and CDR2 is LQKENI. Trimming pared 1 base from V and 0 bases from J, leaving 17 bases between. The CDR3 loop is CASSPLEGIASSTDTQYF. In DNA, the CDR3 is TGTGCCAGCTCACCACTAGAAGGTATAGCGAGTAGCACAGATACGCAGTATTTT.

In its sample, this clonotype was seen many times. The chain recombines TRBV28 with TRBJ2-3, with TRBD2 matching over 8 bases. V was clipped by 6 bases and J by 0 bases; unmatched bases: 11. Per germline, CDR1 MDHEN and CDR2 SYDVKM. This CDR3 comprises 17 residues. The CDR3 DNA is TGTGCCAGCAGCCCCCCCGGGGTAGCGGGGAGCACAGATACGCAGTATTTT. Translated: CASSPPGVAGSTDTQYF. The whole variable domain, remainder taken from reference TRBV28 and TRBJ2-3, is DVKVTQSSRYLVKRTGEKVFLECVQDMDHENMFWYRQDPGLGLRLIYFSYDVKMKEKGDIPEGYSVSREKKERFSLILESASTNQTSMYLCASSPPGVAGSTDTQYFGPGTRLTVL.

This clonotype was observed many times. This chain links TRBV2 with TRBJ2-7, with D uncertain. V dropped 2 bases and J dropped 5 bases, with 4 bases sitting between them. The CDR3 sequence is 11 residues long. The germline CDR1 and CDR2 sequences are SNHLY and FYNNEI. CDR3 coding DNA: TGTGCCAGCAGTGAATTCGACGAGCAGTACTTC. The encoded protein is CASSEFDEQYF.

This clonotype was seen ten or more times. The chain combines TRBV5-1 with TRBJ2-7, with 7 bases fitting TRBD2. With V trimmed by 4 bases and J by 0 bases, 4 bases remained unmatched. There are 14 residues in the CDR3. Looked up from germline, CDR1 is SGHRS and CDR2 is YFSETQ. This CDR3 is CASSPWGGSYEQYF. The CDR3 region has the DNA TGCGCCAGCAGCCCTTGGGGGGGCTCCTACGAGCAGTACTTC.

This clonotype was seen many times. This rearrangement joins TRBV12-3 or TRBV12-4 to TRBJ1-4, with a possible D match to TRBD1 (5 bases). Trimming removed 8 bases from V and 2 bases from J, with 12 bases in between. There are 14 residues in the CDR3. The CDR3 DNA follows: TGTGCCAGCGGCAGGGCGCTCACTAATGAAAAACTGTTTTTT. This gives the protein CASGRALTNEKLFF.

This clonotype was seen only a few times. The CDR3 here is CAISGIQEANYGYTF. The CDR3 region has the DNA TGTGCCATCAGTGGTATACAGGAGGCTAACTATGGCTACACCTTC. This chain uses TRBV10-3 with TRBJ1-2; tentatively, D is TRBD1 (5 bases). Germline assignment: CDR1 ENHRY and CDR2 SYGVKD. V was cut by 4 bases and J by 0 bases, with 12 bases left in between. This CDR3 contains 15 residues.

This clonotype appeared many times. The chain joins TRBV9 to TRBJ1-1, with a possible D match to TRBD1 (6 bases). This CDR3 spans 13 amino acids. Germline V gene lookup returns CDR1 SGDLS and CDR2 YYNGEE. V lost 4 bases and J 5 bases, leaving 12 bases between the germline ends. CDR3 loop: CASSWDTSTEAFF. As DNA, the CDR3 is TGTGCCAGCAGCTGGGACACGTCGACTGAAGCTTTCTTT.

The chain employs TRBV11-3 and TRBJ2-2; 9 bases are a match to TRBD1. J was trimmed by 5 bases and V by 4 bases; bases with no gene match: 11. This CDR3 comprises 17 residues. Germline lookup yields CDR1 SGHNT and CDR2 YENEEA. CDR3: CASSSTLGTGRTGELFF. The DNA of the CDR3 is TGTGCCAGCAGCTCAACCTTGGGGACAGGGCGGACCGGGGAGCTGTTTTTT. Full variable domain (rest looked up from reference TRBV11-3 and TRBJ2-2): EAGVVQSPRYKIIEKKQPVAFWCNPISGHNTLYWYLQNLGQGPELLIRYENEEAVDDSQLPKDRFSAERLKGVDSTLKIQPAELGDSAVYLCASSSTLGTGRTGELFFGEGSRLTVL.

In the case of this clonotype: The junction differs from germline at one of its ends, possibly a read error. V gene TRBV7-9 combines with J gene TRBJ1-5, with 10 bases that match TRBD1. From germline, CDR1 is SEHNR and CDR2 FQNEAQ (reference sequence). There are 15 residues in the CDR3. CDR3 in amino acids: CASSLGTGGTQPRHF. CDR3 in DNA: TGTGCCAGCAGCTTAGGGACAGGGGGGACTCAGCCCCGGCATTTT.

The table lists this clonotype with many counts. This sequence joins TRBV2 and TRBJ2-3; D is perhaps TRBD1 or TRBD2 (5 bases each). Germline V gives CDR1 SNHLY, CDR2 FYNNEI. The V end was cut by 3 bases, the J end by 3 bases, with 13 bases between. The CDR3 sequence is 15 residues long. The CDR3 protein is CASSEGVRRTDTQYF. As DNA, the CDR3 is TGTGCCAGCAGTGAGGGGGTTAGGCGGACAGATACGCAGTATTTT.

At least ten counts were recorded for this clonotype. This rearrangement joins TRBV18 to TRBJ2-7; no firm D call. The CDR3 loop spans 13 amino acids. Germline CDR1 and CDR2: KGHSH and LQKENI. V shed 6 bases and J shed 0 bases, with 9 bases lying between them. The CDR3 DNA reads TGTGCCAGCTCTACGCCCGGCTCCTACGAGCAGTACTTC. Protein: CASSTPGSYEQYF.

The rearrangement links TRBV4-1 to TRBJ2-1; the D gene is possibly TRBD2 (5 bases). The V end was cut by 0 bases, the J end by 2 bases, with 17 bases between. CDR1 and CDR2 from the germline V gene are MGHRA and YSYEKL. This CDR3 is built from 18 residues. CDR3 nucleotides: TGCGCCAGCAGCCAAGAACCCGAAGGTGGACTCCCCTACAATGAGCAGTTCTTC. Protein product: CASSQEPEGGLPYNEQFF.

This chain joins TRBV28 and TRBJ2-7; the match to TRBD2 covers 11 bases. Per germline, CDR1 MDHEN and CDR2 SYDVKM. CDR3 length equals 17 residues. J gave up 0 bases and V 5 bases, and 9 bases lay outside the gene matches. Written as DNA, the CDR3 is TGTGCCAGCAGTAGTCCGGGACTAGCGGTAAGCTCCTACGAGCAGTACTTC. Translated: CASSSPGLAVSSYEQYF.